Shown below are 30 T cell receptor beta chains from a single sample sequenced in a study of blood T cell repertoires in COVID-19 (dated by TCRdb to 2020 to 2022). Libraries came from the immunoSEQ multiplex PCR assay. Not all clones reach the TCRdb copy of this immuneACCESS table, which keeps in-frame sequences only. Checked studies attribute under half of the gap to unresolved V genes and leave the rest unexplained. Recorded for this sample are over 60,000 clones; 75% to 90% of them occurred a single time. The ten largest clones represent roughly 9.6% of the sample. What was sequenced was peripheral blood. The origin of the receptors is a man older than 75 with acute or convalescent COVID-19.

This CDR3 is CASSEGVSNQPQHF. The CDR3 DNA is TGTGCCAGCAGCGAAGGGGTAAGCAATCAGCCCCAGCATTTT. The chain couples TRBV7-9 to TRBJ1-5; weak D call: TRBD1 (5 bases). This CDR3 comprises 14 residues. Germline CDR1 reads SEHNR; CDR2 reads FQNEAQ (reference sequence). Trimming removed 5 bases at V and 1 base at J, with 9 bases between.

The chain joins TRBV7-9 to TRBJ2-5, with D unresolved. The germline CDR1 and CDR2 sequences are SEHNR and FQNEAQ (reference sequence). The CDR3 is 12 residues long. V dropped 4 bases and J dropped 4 bases, with 7 bases sitting between them. The CDR3 sequence: CASSSVRETQYF. In DNA, the CDR3 is TGTGCCAGCAGCTCGGTCCGAGAGACCCAGTACTTC. Based on the CDR3 plus reference TRBV7-9 and TRBJ2-5, the full variable domain is DTGVSQNPRHKITKRGQNVTFRCDPISEHNRLYWYRQTLGQGPEFLTYFQNEAQLEKSRLLSDRFSAERPKGSFSTLEIQRTEQGDSAMYLCASSSVRETQYFGPGTRLLVL.

V gene TRBV18 combines with J gene TRBJ2-1; TRBD1 might be the D (5 bases). V lost 0 bases to trimming and J lost 2 bases, with 8 bases between them. Germline V gives CDR1 KGHSH, CDR2 LQKENI. There are 15 residues in the CDR3. CDR3 coding DNA: TGTGCCAGCTCACCACCCGGACACACCTACAATGAGCAGTTCTTC. Residues: CASSPPGHTYNEQFF. Supplemented by reference TRBV18 and TRBJ2-1, the full variable domain reads NAGVMQNPRHLVRRRGQEARLRCSPMKGHSHVYWYRQLPEEGLKFMVYLQKENIIDESGMPKERFSAEFPKEGPSILRIQQVVRGDSAAYFCASSPPGHTYNEQFFGPGTRLTVL.

The chain joins TRBV3-1 (or the pseudogene TRBV3-2) to TRBJ2-2; D possibly corresponds to TRBD2 (6 bases). The V end lost 0 bases, the J end lost 4 bases, and 9 bases lay between the germline ends. The CDR3 runs 15 residues. The germline gives CDR1 LGHDT, CDR2 YNNKEL (reference sequence). The CDR3 spells CASSQDLGGTGELFF. The CDR3 DNA reads TGTGCCAGCAGCCAAGACTTGGGGGGCACCGGGGAGCTGTTTTTT.

The chain joins TRBV19 to TRBJ1-3, with D unresolved. In germline, CDR1 is LNHDA, CDR2 SQIVND (reference sequence). V dropped 5 bases and J dropped 3 bases, with 17 bases sitting between them. This CDR3 contains 16 residues. CDR3 region: CASSPGFGLIGNTIYF. The DNA of the CDR3 is TGTGCCAGTAGTCCTGGTTTTGGGCTTATTGGAAACACCATATATTTT.

The chain combines TRBV2 with TRBJ1-4, with a tentative D call TRBD1 (6 bases). CDR1 is SNHLY and CDR2 is FYNNEI in the germline V gene. The CDR3 runs 14 residues. The ends were cut back, 10 bases at V and 1 base at J, with 13 bases in the middle. The CDR3 DNA is TGTGCCACCTCTTTACAGGGAACTAATGAAAAACTGTTTTTT. It yields the protein CATSLQGTNEKLFF.

J is TRBJ2-7 and V is TRBV5-4; a weak D match, TRBD2 (5 bases). Germline CDR1 is SGHNT and CDR2 is YYREEE (reference sequence). The V gene lost 4 bases and the J gene lost 6 bases, with 11 bases spanning the gap. The CDR3 loop spans 12 amino acids. CDR3 DNA: TGTGCCAGCAGCCAGTACGCGGGCGAGCAGTACTTC. Translated, it gives CASSQYAGEQYF.

J is TRBJ1-6 and V is TRBV19; maybe TRBD1 (5 bases). Trimming stripped 5 bases from V and 6 bases from J, with 14 bases between. The CDR3 runs to 15 residues. CDR1 LNHDA and CDR2 SQIVND come from the germline V gene (reference sequence). The CDR3 region has the DNA TGTGCCAGTAGTCTACAGACCAGGGTTAATTCACCCCTCCACTTT. Its translation: CASSLQTRVNSPLHF.

V is TRBV5-4 and J is TRBJ2-3, with 7 bases aligning to TRBD2. The V segment lost 0 bases and the J segment 2 bases; nucleotides outside the gene matches: 6. Germline V gene lookup returns CDR1 SGHNT and CDR2 YYREEE (reference sequence). This CDR3 region has 16 residues. The CDR3 bases are TGTGCCAGCAGCTTGGGCGCGGGAGCTCTCACAGATACGCAGTATTTT. Translating it yields CASSLGAGALTDTQYF.

The chain links TRBV15 to TRBJ1-1, with D unresolved. Germline CDR1 is LNHNV and CDR2 is YYDKDF (reference sequence). V was shortened by 5 bases and J by 4 bases, with 11 bases between the two germline ends. This CDR3 spans 13 amino acids. CDR3 sequence: CATSLDRLTEAFF. The CDR3 DNA is TGTGCCACCAGCCTCGACCGACTCACTGAAGCTTTCTTT.

The rearrangement uses TRBV19 and TRBJ1-1; unclear D gene. Germline V lookup: CDR1 LNHDA, CDR2 SQIVND (reference sequence). The CDR3 covers 13 residues. Trimming left V 5 bases short and J 6 bases short, with 13 bases between. CDR3 sequence reads: CASSRGVRAEAFF. The DNA of the CDR3 is TGTGCCAGTAGTCGCGGGGTTCGGGCTGAAGCTTTCTTT.

Worth noting for this clone: The sample has other DNA sequences that encode this CDR3 too. This chain links TRBV9 with TRBJ2-7, with TRBD1 identical over 7 bases. The germline V gene encodes CDR1 SGDLS and CDR2 YYNGEE. This CDR3 is 13 amino acids long. The V segment lost 1 base and the J segment 7 bases; nucleotides outside the gene matches: 5. CDR3 nucleotides: TGTGCCAGCAGCGTATCTGGGGACAGAGAGCAGTACTTC. This codes for CASSVSGDREQYF.

The chain uses TRBV14 and TRBJ2-7; perhaps TRBD1 as D (5 bases). This CDR3 has 14 residues. Per the germline V gene, CDR1 is SGHDN and CDR2 is FVKESK. The V end lost 4 bases, the J end lost 4 bases, and 14 bases lay between the germline ends. The CDR3: CASSLGRGVYEQYF. The DNA of the CDR3 is TGTGCCAGCAGCCTCGGAAGGGGCGTTTACGAGCAGTACTTC.

This sequence joins TRBV6-2 or TRBV6-3 and TRBJ2-7; 11 nucleotides align to TRBD2. Germline assignment: CDR1 MNHEY and CDR2 SVGEGT. The CDR3 sequence is 14 residues long. With V trimmed by 5 bases and J by 3 bases, 3 bases remained unmatched. CDR3 DNA sequence: TGTGCCAGCAGTCGACTAGCGGGAAACTACGAGCAGTACTTC. Protein product: CASSRLAGNYEQYF.

This sequence joins TRBV4-1 and TRBJ1-4; TRBD1 matches at 12 bases. CDR1 is MGHRA and CDR2 is YSYEKL in the germline V gene. The CDR3 spans 18 residues. Trimming cost V 1 base and J 4 bases; bases outside gene matches: 7. CDR3 amino acids: CASSQVSGTGGSNEKLFF. In nucleotides, the CDR3 is TGCGCCAGCAGCCAAGTGAGCGGGACAGGGGGCAGTAATGAAAAACTGTTTTTT.

The rearrangement joins TRBV18 to TRBJ1-1; D unclear. Germline V gene lookup returns CDR1 KGHSH and CDR2 LQKENI. V lost 0 bases and J lost 4, with 6 bases in between. This CDR3 has 13 amino acids. CDR3 amino acids: CASSPPVGTEAFF. CDR3 DNA sequence: TGTGCCAGCTCACCACCTGTCGGCACTGAAGCTTTCTTT.

V usage is TRBV3-1 (or the pseudogene TRBV3-2) and J usage is TRBJ2-5, with TRBD1 matching over 7 bases. Germline V gives CDR1 LGHDT, CDR2 YNNKEL (reference sequence). J gave up 2 bases and V 3 bases, and 3 bases lay outside the gene matches. The CDR3 runs 14 residues. CDR3 in amino acids: CASSHWDRQETQYF. The CDR3 region has the DNA TGTGCCAGCAGCCACTGGGACAGACAAGAGACCCAGTACTTC.

The rearrangement uses TRBV5-1 and TRBJ1-5; 8 bases align to TRBD1. Germline-derived CDR1 and CDR2 are SGHRS and YFSETQ. The CDR3 covers 16 residues. Germline trimming cut 4 bases from V and 2 bases from J; bases unmatched to any gene: 8. The CDR3 DNA follows: TGCGCCAGCAGCGAACTTCCGGGACAGGGCAATCAGCCCCAGCATTTT. Protein product: CASSELPGQGNQPQHF.

This sequence joins TRBV4-2 and TRBJ1-2, with D unclear. Germline V gives CDR1 LGHNA, CDR2 YNFKEQ. The V end was cut by 0 bases, the J end by 4 bases, with 12 bases between. This CDR3 comprises 15 residues. CDR3 loop: CASSQDRASGYGYTF. The DNA for the CDR3 is TGTGCCAGCAGCCAAGATCGGGCAAGCGGCTATGGCTACACCTTC.

The chain is built from TRBV19 and TRBJ2-1; 12 bases match TRBD2. This CDR3 is built from 16 residues. The trim removed 1 base at V and 9 bases at J, leaving 7 bases unmatched. Looked up from germline, CDR1 is LNHDA and CDR2 is SQIVND (reference sequence). The DNA of the CDR3 is TGTGCCAGTAGTATAGGACAACTAGCGGGAGGACTTGAGCAGTTCTTC. The encoded protein is CASSIGQLAGGLEQFF.

CDR3 residues: CASRGQNSNQPQHF. CDR3 DNA: TGTGCCAGCCGGGGACAGAATAGCAATCAGCCCCAGCATTTT. The chain combines TRBV6-6 with TRBJ1-5; TRBD1 agrees at 7 bases. The CDR3 has 14 residues. Trimming took 8 bases from V and 0 from J; bases not matched to a gene: 4. Germline V lookup: CDR1 MNHNY, CDR2 SVGAGI (reference sequence).

V gene TRBV5-1 combines with J gene TRBJ2-7; 7 nucleotides line up with TRBD2. CDR3 length equals 15 residues. The J segment lost 2 bases and the V segment lost 0 bases, leaving 5 bases of the junction unmatched. Germline-derived CDR1 and CDR2 are SGHRS and YFSETQ. This chain's CDR3 is CASSLVTSAAYEQYF. As DNA, the CDR3 is TGCGCCAGCAGCTTGGTAACTAGCGCAGCCTACGAGCAGTACTTC.

The gene calls are TRBV7-2 and TRBJ2-7; 8 bases line up with TRBD2. Trimming removed 4 bases from V and 2 bases from J; junction bases left unmatched: 4. Germline assignment: CDR1 SGHTA and CDR2 FQGNSA. This CDR3 region has 14 residues. In DNA, the CDR3 is TGTGCCAGCAGCTCTTCTAGCGGGCCCTACGAGCAGTACTTC. Translation: CASSSSSGPYEQYF.

J is TRBJ1-2 and V is TRBV28; D call uncertain. There are 13 residues in the CDR3. CDR1 MDHEN and CDR2 SYDVKM come from the germline V gene. Trimming took off 1 base at V and 8 bases at J, with 11 bases between the two ends. CDR3 sequence reads: CASSLSGLGGYTF. The CDR3, as DNA: TGTGCCAGCAGTTTATCGGGTCTTGGGGGCTACACCTTC.

The CDR3 loop reads CASSPRRTGELFF. The CDR3 DNA follows: TGTGCCAGCTCACCTAGGAGGACCGGGGAGCTGTTTTTT. This rearrangement joins TRBV18 to TRBJ2-2, with D possibly matching TRBD2 (5 bases). In germline, CDR1 is KGHSH, CDR2 LQKENI. Trimming removed 3 bases at V and 5 bases at J, with 7 bases between. The CDR3 runs to 13 residues.

The gene calls are TRBV5-1 and TRBJ2-7, with TRBD1 matching 10 bases. Germline V gene sequence: CDR1 SGHRS, CDR2 YFSETQ. This CDR3 comprises 14 residues. With 2 bases clipped from V and 5 bases from J, the junction kept 4 bases outside the gene matches. The CDR3 sequence: CASSLGTGADEQYF. The CDR3 region has the DNA TGCGCCAGCAGCTTAGGGACAGGGGCCGACGAGCAGTACTTC.

For the CDR3, the DNA is TGTGCCAGCAGTGAGGGCGGGGGCAGGAGACAAGAGACCCAGTACTTC. This encodes CASSEGGGRRQETQYF. The rearrangement joins TRBV2 to TRBJ2-5, with D tentatively TRBD2 (7 bases). Trimming took off 3 bases at V and 2 bases at J, with 16 bases between the two ends. Germline loops: CDR1 SNHLY, CDR2 FYNNEI. The CDR3 consists of 16 residues.

This chain uses TRBV30 with TRBJ2-7, with a tentative D call TRBD2 (7 bases). Germline CDR1 reads GTSNPN; CDR2 reads SVGIG (reference sequence). The CDR3 has 13 residues. CDR3 loop: CGLGLGGPYEQYF. Here the CDR3 DNA reads TGTGGACTAGGTCTCGGGGGGCCCTACGAGCAGTACTTC. Full variable domain (outside the CDR3, taken from reference TRBV30 and TRBJ2-7): SQTIHQWPATLVQPVGSPLSLECTVEGTSNPNLYWYRQAAGRGLQLLFYSVGIGQISSEVPQNLSASRPQDRQFILSSKKLLLSDSGFYLCGLGLGGPYEQYFGPGTRLTVT.

CDR3 protein: CATSRDLGRLLGDGYTF. Here the CDR3 DNA reads TGTGCCACCAGCAGAGACCTAGGACGGCTCTTAGGGGATGGCTACACCTTC. The rearrangement uses TRBV15 and TRBJ1-2, with a tentative D call TRBD1 (5 bases). CDR1 and CDR2 (germline): LNHNV, YYDKDF (reference sequence). The CDR3 extends over 17 amino acids. Trimming left V 0 bases short and J 6 bases short, with 20 bases between.

The V call is TRBV6-5, the J call TRBJ2-2, with TRBD1 matching over 8 bases. The CDR3 is made up of 13 amino acids. Germline V gene sequence: CDR1 MNHEY, CDR2 SVGAGI. V trimming: 8 bases; J trimming: 6 bases; junction bases outside the gene matches: 5. The DNA of the CDR3 is TGTGCCAGCGGCAGGGGGCACGCCGGGGAGCTGTTTTTT. The encoded protein is CASGRGHAGELFF.